The clone carrying this TCR beta chain was seen a few times. Its target is not known. The record originates from a study of siplizumab effects on memory and regulatory T cells. About the study: The mixed lymphocyte reactions, run in pairs, contained siplizumab at 0.75 to 1 ug/mL or no drug.

The CDR3 has 13 residues. Between the trimmed V and J ends, which lost 0 bases and 8 bases, there was a span of 11 bases. CDR1 is SQVTM, CDR2 ANQGSEA, per germline. Study findings and constraints: An assignable naive or memory phenotype was lacking in roughly 80-95% of proliferating CD4+ or CD8+ clones.

TCRdb's copy holds only in-frame clones and misses some; the assay was immunoSEQ multiplex PCR. In the table there are 9,500 to 11,000 clones, 46% of which are singletons. Coculture of mixed lymphocyte reaction cells was performed at 37°C for approximately 6 days. Sequenced sample: CFSE-low (dividing) CD4+ T cells sorted from an allogeneic mixed lymphocyte reaction. The clonotype originates from a human donor in good health; the cells came from an allogeneic mixed lymphocyte reaction. The chain employs TRBV29-1 and TRBJ2-1; D unclear. CDR3 loop: CSVEEHMRYEQFF. CDR3 in DNA: TGCAGCGTTGAAGAACATATGCGGTATGAGCAGTTCTTC.